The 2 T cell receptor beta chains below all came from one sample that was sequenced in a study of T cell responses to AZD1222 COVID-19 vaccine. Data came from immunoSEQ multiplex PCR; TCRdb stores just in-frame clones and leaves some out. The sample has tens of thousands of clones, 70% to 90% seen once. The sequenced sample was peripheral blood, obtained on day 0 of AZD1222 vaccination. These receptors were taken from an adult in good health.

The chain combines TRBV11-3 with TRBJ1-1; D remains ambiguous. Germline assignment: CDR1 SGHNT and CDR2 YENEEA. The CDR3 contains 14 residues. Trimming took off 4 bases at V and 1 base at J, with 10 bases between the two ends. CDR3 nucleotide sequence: TGTGCCAGCAGCTCCCGGGCAGCGAACACTGAAGCTTTCTTT. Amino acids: CASSSRAANTEAFF.

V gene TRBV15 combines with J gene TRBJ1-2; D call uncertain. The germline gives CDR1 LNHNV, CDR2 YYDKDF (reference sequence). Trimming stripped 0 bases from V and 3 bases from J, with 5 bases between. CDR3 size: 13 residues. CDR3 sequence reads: CATSREVDYGYTF. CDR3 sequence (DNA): TGTGCCACCAGCAGAGAGGTGGACTATGGCTACACCTTC.